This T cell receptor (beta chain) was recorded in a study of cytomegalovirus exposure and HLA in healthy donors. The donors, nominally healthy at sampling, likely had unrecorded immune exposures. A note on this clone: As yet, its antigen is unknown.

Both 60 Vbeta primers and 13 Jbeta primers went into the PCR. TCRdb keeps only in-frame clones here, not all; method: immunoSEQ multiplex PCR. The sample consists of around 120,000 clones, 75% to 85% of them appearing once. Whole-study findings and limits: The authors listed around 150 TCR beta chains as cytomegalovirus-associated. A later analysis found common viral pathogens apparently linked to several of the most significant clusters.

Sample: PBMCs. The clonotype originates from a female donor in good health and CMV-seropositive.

In DNA, the CDR3 is TGTGCCAGTACTCTAGACCCACCCGAGGCCTCTAGCAATCAGCCCCAGCATTTT. It translates to CASTLDPPEASSNQPQHF. The chain joins TRBV19 to TRBJ1-5; no clear D gene. The germline gives CDR1 LNHDA, CDR2 SQIVND (reference sequence). CDR3 size: 18 residues. Trimming removed 7 bases at V and 0 bases at J, with 22 bases between. The whole variable domain, filled in from reference TRBV19 and TRBJ1-5, reads DGGITQSPKYLFRKEGQNVTLSCEQNLNHDAMYWYRQDPGQGLRLIYYSQIVNDFQKGDIAEGYSVSREKKESFPLTVTSAQKNPTAFYLCASTLDPPEASSNQPQHFGDGTRLSIL.